This passage covers 2 T cell receptor beta chains from one sample sequenced in a study of post-analysis software for immune sequencing data. For these TCRs, the target antigens are not known. The study, taken as a whole, reports: With TRBV5-6, TRBV5-1 and TRBV20-1 included, about five TRBV segments were more frequent in patients than in controls.

Libraries were made from TCR beta cDNA, and they carried unique molecular identifiers. TCRdb re-analysed the PCR reads in MiXCR, keeping a single row per CDR3 protein. The top ten clones hold over 10% of a sample with approximately 460,000 distinct CDR3 sequences, less than 45% of them seen once. Sequencing was performed on blood. The receptors derive from a girl aged 10-17 years with multiple sclerosis.

This clonotype was detected only a few times. This rearrangement joins TRBV9 to TRBJ2-7; no reliable D call. The CDR3 is 13 amino acids. Trimming cost V 0 bases and J 2 bases, with 6 bases left between them. Germline V gene lookup returns CDR1 SGDLS and CDR2 YYNGEE. CDR3 DNA sequence: TGTGCCAGCAGCGTAGTTCCGACCTACGAGCAGTACTTC. This codes for CASSVVPTYEQYF.

On this clonotype itself: One end of the junction is discordant with germline, which a read error may explain. J is TRBJ2-3 and V is TRBV7-2, with D hard to call. The CDR3 loop spans 16 amino acids. Germline lookup yields CDR1 SGHTA and CDR2 FQGNSA. The CDR3 reads CASSLAGMKGTDTQDF. Written as DNA, the CDR3 is TGTGCCAGCAGCTTAGCGGGGATGAAGGGCACAGATACGCAGGATTTT.